Each of the 5 T cell receptor beta chains below was sequenced from the same sample in a study of blood T cell repertoires in COVID-19. Clones were read by immunoSEQ multiplex PCR, and TCRdb kept only the in-frame ones, dropping some. The sample has over 130,000 clones; 75% to 90% are singletons. The material sequenced was peripheral blood. Receptor source: an elderly woman with acute or convalescent COVID-19.

The DNA of the CDR3 is TGTGCCATCAGCGTACAGGGGGCCTACGAGCAGTACTTC. Translation: CAISVQGAYEQYF. The rearrangement joins TRBV10-3 to TRBJ2-7, with 8 bases matching TRBD1. Trimming removed 6 bases from V and 2 bases from J; junction bases left unmatched: 3. The CDR3 is 13 amino acids. Germline CDR1 ENHRY, CDR2 SYGVKD.

J is TRBJ2-7 and V is TRBV7-8; perhaps TRBD1 as D (5 bases). The germline gives CDR1 SGHVS, CDR2 FQNEAQ. The V gene lost 0 bases and the J gene lost 3 bases, with 9 bases spanning the gap. The CDR3 has 14 residues. The CDR3 coding sequence is TGTGCCAGCAGCTTAGCAAGGGGCCTCTACGAGCAGTACTTC. Its translation: CASSLARGLYEQYF.

This clone was counted between two and nine times. The rearrangement links TRBV20-1 to TRBJ1-5; possibly TRBD1 for D (5 bases). Deletions cut 3 bases from V and 0 bases from J, with 15 bases between. Germline V gives CDR1 DFQATT, CDR2 SNEGSKA (reference sequence). This CDR3 contains 16 residues. In DNA, the CDR3 is TGCAGTGCTAGTCGCCAGGGAAGTTTTAGCAATCAGCCCCAGCATTTT. This codes for CSASRQGSFSNQPQHF.

The J gene is TRBJ1-1, the V gene TRBV7-9, with D uncertain. V lost 4 bases, J lost 11 bases, and 14 bases lay in between. The CDR3 is 12 residues long. Germline lookup yields CDR1 SEHNR and CDR2 FQNEAQ (reference sequence). CDR3 in amino acids: CASSSGSLGAFF. In DNA form, the CDR3 reads TGTGCCAGCAGCTCTGGGAGTTTGGGGGCTTTCTTT.

V and J are TRBV27 and TRBJ2-2, with a possible D match to TRBD2 (5 bases). The germline gives CDR1 MNHEY, CDR2 SMNVEV (reference sequence). The CDR3 extends over 14 amino acids. V lost 6 bases and J 0 bases, leaving 8 bases between the germline ends. CDR3 nucleotide sequence: TGTGCCAGCAGGGAGCGGACGAACACCGGGGAGCTGTTTTTT. Translating gives CASRERTNTGELFF.